This T cell receptor beta chain was recorded in a study of tumor-infiltrating lymphocytes in primary liver carcinoma. Study-level information: The patients, men and women alike, were aged 30 to 69 years.

Findings and caveats of the study: Overlap between tumor regions exceeded overlap of tumor with adjacent tissue or blood. Tumors carried a top-250-clone fraction significantly exceeding that of blood (p = 0.039).

On this clonotype itself: What it binds is not known. This could be a read error, since a much larger clone is one nucleotide away.

From approximately 550 ng of total RNA, TCR beta-specific cDNA was reverse-transcribed using a constant-region primer. Three nested multiplex PCR rounds, a slightly modified ARM-PCR method, built the TCR beta libraries. Running ten to eleven cycles apiece, the first two PCR rounds relied on TRBV1-TRBV30 forward primers together with a C-beta reverse primer. TCRdb processed the multiplex PCR reads anew with MiXCR; each CDR3 protein has one entry. The repertoire holds about 120,000 distinct CDR3 sequences, with roughly 70% as singletons. Extraction of RNA together with DNA used about 17-30 mg of unsorted bulk tissue. Cases comprised patients with primary liver carcinoma who received surgical resection. This CDR3 has 17 amino acids. The germline V gene encodes CDR1 MNHNY and CDR2 SVGAGI (reference sequence).

The chain joins TRBV6-6 to TRBJ2-7; tentatively, D is TRBD1 or TRBD2 (6 bases each). The source is an older woman with primary liver carcinoma and hepatitis B virus infection. Sequencing input: tumor-adjacent normal liver tissue. CDR3 amino acids: CTSSDISGAYSSYEQYF. In DNA, the CDR3 is TGTACCAGCAGTGACATCTCGGGGGCTTACAGCTCCTACGAGCAGTACTTC.